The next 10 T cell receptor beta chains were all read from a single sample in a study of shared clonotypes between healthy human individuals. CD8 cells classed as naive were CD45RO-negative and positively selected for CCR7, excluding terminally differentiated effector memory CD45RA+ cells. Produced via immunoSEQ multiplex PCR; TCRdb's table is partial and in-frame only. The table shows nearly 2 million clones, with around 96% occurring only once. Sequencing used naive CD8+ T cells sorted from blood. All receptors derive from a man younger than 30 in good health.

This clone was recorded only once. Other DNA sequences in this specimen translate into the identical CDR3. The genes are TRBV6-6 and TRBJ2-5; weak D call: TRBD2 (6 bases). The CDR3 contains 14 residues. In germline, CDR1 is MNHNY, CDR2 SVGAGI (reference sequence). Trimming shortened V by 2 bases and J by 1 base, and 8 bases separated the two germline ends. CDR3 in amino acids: CASSYPGGQETQYF. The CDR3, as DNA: TGTGCCAGCAGTTACCCCGGGGGCCAAGAGACCCAGTACTTC.

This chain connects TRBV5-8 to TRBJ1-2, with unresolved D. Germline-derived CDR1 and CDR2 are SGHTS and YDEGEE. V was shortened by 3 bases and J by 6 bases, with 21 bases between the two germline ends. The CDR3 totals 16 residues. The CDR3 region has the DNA TGTGCCAGCAGCTCCCGGGCCCACATTTGGGTTGATGGCTACACCTTC. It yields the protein CASSSRAHIWVDGYTF.

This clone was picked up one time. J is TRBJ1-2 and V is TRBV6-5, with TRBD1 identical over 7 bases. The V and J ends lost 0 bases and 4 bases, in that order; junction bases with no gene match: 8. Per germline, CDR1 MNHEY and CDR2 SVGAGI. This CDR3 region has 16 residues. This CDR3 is CASSYSRQGVPYGYTF. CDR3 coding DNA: TGTGCCAGCAGTTACTCACGACAGGGCGTCCCCTATGGCTACACCTTC.

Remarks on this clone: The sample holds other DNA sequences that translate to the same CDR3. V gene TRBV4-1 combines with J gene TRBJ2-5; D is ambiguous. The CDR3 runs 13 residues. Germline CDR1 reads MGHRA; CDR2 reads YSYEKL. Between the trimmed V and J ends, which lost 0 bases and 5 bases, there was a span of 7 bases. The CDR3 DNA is TGCGCCAGCAGCCAAGATGCGGAGGAGACCCAGTACTTC. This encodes CASSQDAEETQYF.

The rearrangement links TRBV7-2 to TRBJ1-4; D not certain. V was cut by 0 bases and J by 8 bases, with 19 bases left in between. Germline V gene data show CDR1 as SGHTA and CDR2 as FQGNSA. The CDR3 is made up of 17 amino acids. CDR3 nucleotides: TGTGCCAGCAGCTTAGCGGGCCCCCCTCTAGCATTGGAAAAACTGTTTTTT. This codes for CASSLAGPPLALEKLFF. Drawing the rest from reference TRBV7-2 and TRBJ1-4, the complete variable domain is GAGVSQSPSNKVTEKGKDVELRCDPISGHTALYWYRQSLGQGLEFLIYFQGNSAPDKSGLPSDRFSAERTGGSVSTLTIQRTQQEDSAVYLCASSLAGPPLALEKLFFGSGTQLSVL.

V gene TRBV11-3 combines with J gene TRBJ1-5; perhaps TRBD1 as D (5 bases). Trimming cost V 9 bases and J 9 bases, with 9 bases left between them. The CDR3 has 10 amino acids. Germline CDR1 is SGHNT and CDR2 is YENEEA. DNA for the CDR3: TGTGCCAGTGGGGGGGGGCCCCAGCATTTT. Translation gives CASGGGPQHF.

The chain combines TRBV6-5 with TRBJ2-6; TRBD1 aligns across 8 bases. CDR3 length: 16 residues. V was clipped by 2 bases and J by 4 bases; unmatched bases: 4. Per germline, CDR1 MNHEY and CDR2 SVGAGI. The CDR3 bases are TGTGCCAGCAGTTACGGACAGGGAACCGGGGCCAACGTCCTGACTTTC. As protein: CASSYGQGTGANVLTF.

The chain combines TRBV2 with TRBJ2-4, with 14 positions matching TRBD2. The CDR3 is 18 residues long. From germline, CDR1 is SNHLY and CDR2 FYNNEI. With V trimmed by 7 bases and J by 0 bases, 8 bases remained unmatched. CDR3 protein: CASNSGTSGSIAKNIQYF. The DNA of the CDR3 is TGTGCCAGCAATTCCGGGACTAGCGGGAGTATAGCCAAAAACATTCAGTACTTC.

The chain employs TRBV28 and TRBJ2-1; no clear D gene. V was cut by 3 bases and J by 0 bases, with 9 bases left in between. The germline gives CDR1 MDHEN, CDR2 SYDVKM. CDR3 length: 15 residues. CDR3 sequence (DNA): TGTGCCAGCAGTTTGGTCCCCAGCTCCTACAATGAGCAGTTCTTC. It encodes CASSLVPSSYNEQFF.

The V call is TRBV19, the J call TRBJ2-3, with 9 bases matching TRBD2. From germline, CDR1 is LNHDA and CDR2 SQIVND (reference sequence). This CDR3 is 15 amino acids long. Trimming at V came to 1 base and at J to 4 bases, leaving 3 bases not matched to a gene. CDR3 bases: TGTGCCAGTAGTATAGTGGGCGGGGGGGCAGATACGCAGTATTTT. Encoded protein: CASSIVGGGADTQYF.